This T cell receptor (beta chain) was observed in a study of OX40 agonist ivuxolimab in advanced cancers. Across the whole study: Patients treated during dose escalation were battling hepatocellular carcinoma, melanoma, renal cell or head and neck cancer. Of mixed ages from about 23 to 90 and averaging about 60 years, the group was roughly 85% male.

The data were produced by immunoSEQ multiplex PCR, yet TCRdb's version contains in-frame clones alone and is incomplete. The sample has roughly 100,000 clones; around four fifths are singletons. Comments on this clone: The antigen remains unidentified.

V lost 2 bases and J lost 1, with 11 bases in between. This CDR3 has 15 residues. Germline V gene lookup returns CDR1 KGHSH and CDR2 LQKENI. Study-wide results and limits: The average count of expanded clones was higher among CD8+ T cells than among CD4+. Within 6 weeks, CD4+ and CD8+ blood T cells expanded clonally at 0.1 to 3.0 mg/kg.

This TCR derives from an adult with an advanced solid tumor such as melanoma, head and neck, liver or kidney cancer. The chain employs TRBV18 and TRBJ1-1; D remains ambiguous. The input for sequencing was CD4+ or CD8+ T cells sorted from blood, taken in a trial of the OX40 agonist ivuxolimab. The CDR3 here is CASSPSEVPNTEAFF. The CDR3 bases are TGTGCCAGCTCACCATCCGAGGTACCGAACACTGAAGCTTTCTTT.